This passage covers 4 T cell receptor beta chains from one sample sequenced in a study of cytomegalovirus exposure and HLA in healthy donors. Primers included in the PCR were 60 Vbeta and 13 Jbeta primers. TCRdb's copy holds only in-frame clones and misses some; the assay was immunoSEQ multiplex PCR. The sample has about 130,000 clones, 78% seen once. Material for sequencing was PBMCs. The receptors originated from a woman in her thirties or forties in good health and CMV-seronegative.

The chain links TRBV11-3 to TRBJ2-1, with a tentative D call TRBD1 (5 bases). This CDR3 has 15 residues. Germline values: CDR1 SGHNT, CDR2 YENEEA. V lost 5 bases and J lost 8, with 19 bases in between. The DNA of the CDR3 is TGTGCCAGCAGCCCTACCGAAACAGGTATCGATGAGCAGTTCTTC. Its protein product is CASSPTETGIDEQFF.

V gene TRBV5-1 combines with J gene TRBJ2-7, with unresolved D. Germline V gene sequence: CDR1 SGHRS, CDR2 YFSETQ. Trimming took 0 bases from V and 0 from J, leaving 10 bases between them. The CDR3 spans 15 residues. CDR3 amino acids: CASSLVPRSSYEQYF. In DNA form, the CDR3 reads TGCGCCAGCAGCTTGGTACCTAGGAGCTCCTACGAGCAGTACTTC.

This clone was found a few times. The CDR3 DNA sequence: TGTGCCAGCAGCGCAGGGGACATCCATTACTCTGGAAACACCATATATTTT. Its translation: CASSAGDIHYSGNTIYF. The chain is built from TRBV7-9 and TRBJ1-3, with a weak D call TRBD1 (6 bases). The CDR3 has 17 residues. Germline lookup yields CDR1 SEHNR and CDR2 FQNEAQ (reference sequence). Trimming stripped 5 bases from V and 0 bases from J, with 17 bases between.

This clone came up a few times. V usage is TRBV2 and J usage is TRBJ2-2; 9 nucleotides match TRBD2. Trimming cost V 6 bases and J 5 bases; bases outside gene matches: 4. The CDR3 spans 14 residues. CDR1 and CDR2 from the germline V gene are SNHLY and FYNNEI. Here the CDR3 DNA reads TGTGCCAGCAGCCGAGCGGGGGGAACCGGGGAGCTGTTTTTT. Its translation: CASSRAGGTGELFF.